Reported below is one T cell receptor beta chain. No antigen is known for it. The PCR employed 60 Vbeta primers together with 13 Jbeta primers. Repertoires were generated with immunoSEQ multiplex PCR, while TCRdb's copy carries only in-frame clones and drops some. Of around 160,000 clones listed, roughly 83% are singletons. The entry originates in a study of cytomegalovirus exposure and HLA in healthy donors. Study summary: Most genotyped donors, 75% to 85% of 398, had Caucasian-associated genetic ancestry. Overall study results and limits: In a later analysis, TCR beta V- and J-gene trimming was associated with a missense DCLRE1C variant. Among TCR beta chains, those listed as cytomegalovirus-associated numbered over 150. A highly shared variant cluster was judged a likely technical artifact.

The sequence came from a woman under 30 in good health and CMV-seronegative. Sequenced: PBMCs.

DNA of the CDR3: TGTGCCAGCAGCTTGAACAGGAGGGGACAGGGATCGTCTGGCTACACCTTC. Encoded protein: CASSLNRRGQGSSGYTF. The chain employs TRBV11-2 and TRBJ1-2; TRBD1 aligns across 9 bases. The V gene's germline CDR1 is SGHAT and CDR2 FQNNGV. After removal of 3 bases from V and 7 bases from J, the junction contained 15 bases not matched to a gene. This CDR3 has 17 amino acids.